This T cell receptor (beta chain) originates from a study of cytomegalovirus exposure and HLA in healthy donors (dated by TCRdb to 2016 to 2017). About the study as a whole: According to an earlier analysis of 587 of the donors, 150 million to 200 million T cells yielded over 100 million unique TCR beta sequences and about 300 Gb of sequence data. Roughly 310 gigabases of sequencing data and roughly 90 million unique TCR sequences were included in an early release covering about 700 HLA-typed donors. Among the 398 genotyped donors, around 81% belonged to the genetic ancestry cluster associated with self-reported Caucasian donors. The study was designed to test whether signatures of past pathogen exposure could be identified by cataloging public T cell receptors. The T cell repertoires of 700 or so subjects were profiled by immunosequencing and related to cytomegalovirus serostatus. Besides the first cohort of some 670 subjects, a separate validation cohort made up of 120 different subjects was used. To predict cytomegalovirus infection status, the study brought together high-throughput TCR immunosequencing, statistical association of individual TCRs with disease status, and machine learning. In a later analysis, previously published TCR beta repertoires from roughly 710 donors were re-analyzed and high-resolution HLA genotyping was added so that TCR occurrence patterns could be studied. Rather than drawing on any new phenotypic data, the later analysis identified candidate immune exposures from TCR beta sequences and the way those sequences occurred across donors. An earlier analysis of more than 450 of the donors used high-throughput TCR beta sequencing to judge whether each TCR beta V gene segment behaved as functional or pseudogenic. Alongside the repertoire data, information on donor age, sex, ethnicity and CMV serostatus was compiled. A later genetic analysis took genome-wide SNP genotypes for about 55% of the 666 donors and used that subset as a discovery cohort. Every discovery cohort repertoire had been produced on one sequencing platform. Class I and class II HLA loci were covered by the typing at four-digit resolution. Typing coverage varied by locus: about 629-630 donors for A, B, C, DRB1 and DQB1; roughly 500 for DQA1; approximately 610 for DPA1; approximately 450 for DPB1. A handful of DR-DQ haplotypes were treated as single units for association and clustering because of strong linkage in the cohort. Among 398 genotyped donors of the cohort, an average of about 240,000 unique TCR beta nucleotide sequences were sequenced per donor, about a sixth of them non-productive.

Library creation used the immunoSEQ multiplex PCR assay. The multiplex PCR relied on a mix of 60 forward primers for TCR Vbeta segments and 13 reverse primers for TCR Jbeta segments. Amplification of the CDR3 region of rearranged TCR beta genes was performed with a multiplex PCR assay on genomic DNA. Amplified TCR beta libraries were sequenced as 87-base-pair reads on the Illumina HiSeq System. From the authors' description of their analysis: In a later analysis, roughly 80 million unique TCR beta chains were counted across the roughly 610 repertoires, and around 10 million of these chains were shared by at least two donors. To remove PCR and sequencing errors, raw reads were error-corrected and collapsed into unique sequences using a nearest-neighbor algorithm that merged closely related sequences. To assign V, D and J gene segments, CDR3 sequences were aligned to IMGT reference sequences. For a sequence to be retained, a match of at least six nucleotides was required to both a V gene segment and a J gene segment. A rearrangement was called productive if the CDR3 had no stop codons and remained in frame with V and J, and every other rearrangement was called non-productive. Following IMGT convention, CDR3 was defined as the stretch from the second conserved V-encoded cysteine to the conserved J-encoded phenylalanine. In an earlier analysis of approximately 500 of the donors, sequences lacking an unambiguous match to a single V gene segment were excluded. In an earlier analysis of around 590 of the donors, a V segment was called functional when productive rearrangements were above 56.7%, and segregating when the standard deviation between donors exceeded 5%. A statistical classification framework was developed to diagnose cytomegalovirus status using the catalog of TCR beta chain sequences. In a later analysis, TCR nucleotide sequences were compared against IMGT/GENE-DB human TR gene sequences so that V and J genes could be assigned. In a later analysis, CDR3 sequences and most-parsimonious VDJ recombination scenarios were assigned using the TCRdist pipeline. In a later analysis, every TCR beta chain was defined by the combination of its CDR3 amino acid sequence and its V-gene family, and reads without a unique V-gene family were dropped. As a way to deal with suspected cross-contamination and a sequencing artifact, a later analysis dropped 500 to 700 nucleotide sequences that were highly shared and had low generation probability. In a later analysis, a clonal expansion index was calculated for each public chain from normalized within-repertoire ranks of inferred template counts. Generation probabilities in a later analysis came from a VDJ recombination model fitted to out-of-frame rearrangements, and those results were checked against IGoR. In a later analysis, TCR-TCR, TCR-HLA and TCR-CMV co-occurrence was scored with hypergeometric tests, and a repertoire-size bias correction was applied to TCR pairs. False discovery rates were estimated in a later analysis by permuting HLA or CMV assignments 20 times. A later analysis grouped co-occurring TCRs with DBSCAN, adding TCRdist sequence similarity when clustering within HLA-allele-positive subsets. Repertoires with fewer than 30,000 or more than 120,000 public chains, plus five repertoires with anomalous nucleotide sharing, were excluded from co-occurrence clustering. Not all clones reach the TCRdb copy of this immuneACCESS table, which keeps in-frame sequences only. Checked studies attribute under half of the gap to unresolved V genes and leave the rest unexplained. The V and J calls and clone size come from that table; D and trimming were worked out from the DNA. In this sample the table shows 200,000 to 250,000 clones, roughly 88% of which occur a single time. Jointly, the top ten make up roughly 0.71% of the sample.

What the research found in general, with its limitations: An association between a missense DCLRE1C variant and V-gene and J-gene trimming of TCR beta chains was found in a later genetic analysis and replicated in an independent cohort. About 17 rarely observed V segments, including chromosome 9 orphons, were excluded from the earlier analysis of several hundred of the donors because counts were too low. In the study, around 150 TCR beta chains were listed as associated with cytomegalovirus. Most CMV-associated TCR beta chains appeared to be HLA-restricted in a later analysis, and the HLA associations seemed to be driven largely by CMV exposure. Some IMGT-functional V segments, including TRBV6-2 and TRBV6-3, could not be told apart with the 87-base-pair reads, so those segments were excluded. In vitro tests confirmed that three of the cytomegalovirus-associated TCR beta chains recognize cytomegalovirus antigens. This cohort had only TCR beta chains sequenced, and the lack of alpha or paired-chain data limited which features could be detected. When HLA alleles, especially DR and DQ, strongly co-occurred, attributing TCR associations to individual alleles was difficult. Linkage disequilibrium might explain the correlated functional status among segregating V segments, but an unknown experimental factor could not be excluded. The sequencing pipeline was judged likely to have produced a cluster of highly shared sequence variants as a technical artifact. Broadly in line with IMGT annotations, most TCR beta V segments showed up in productive rearrangements about 90% or about 30% of the time in an earlier analysis of approximately 640 of the donors. In a later analysis, some 17,000 TCR beta sequences were associated with specific HLA alleles at a false discovery rate of 0.05. A further reported finding was that TCR beta sequences accurately predicted the HLA-A and HLA-B alleles for most subjects in the first cohort. The authors suggested that the approach could potentially be generalized to other disease states and immunological phenotypes. The only immune exposure information available for the cohort was CMV serostatus. The presence/absence analyses assumed that sequencing depth was roughly uniform across donors, and that assumption may not be true. The classifier was reported to diagnose cytomegalovirus status with high specificity and sensitivity in both the original cohort and the validation cohort. In a later analysis, HLA-associated TCR beta chains were found to be more clonally expanded and to have lower generation probabilities than equally common non-associated chains. Because some donors lacked HLA typing at each locus, the association tests relied only on the typed subset. A later analysis found that TCR association rates varied across HLA loci, with DRB1 alleles showing the most associated TCRs and HLA-C alleles the fewest. Compared with the roughly 670-donor mean, donors in an Asian-associated ancestry cluster had fewer N-insertions in productive TCRs, according to a later genetic analysis. In a later analysis, several top co-occurrence clusters were reported to appear linked to parvovirus B19, influenza, CMV and Epstein-Barr virus. Most TCR sequences were seen in very few donors, while some public TCRs were found in many individuals.

The cohort comprised approximately 700 healthy bone marrow donors. At the time of sampling, all cohort members were nominally healthy, though unrecorded immune exposures were likely present. The donor tested CMV seronegative and was one of the 352 seronegative cohort members. A peripheral blood sample was provided by each donor, and peripheral blood mononuclear cells were used for TCR beta sequencing. The Qiagen DNeasy Blood Extraction Kit was used to extract genomic DNA from the blood cell samples. A note on this clone: The antigen it binds to is not known. Base-call qualities are not available, and no considerably larger clone is one nucleotide away.

The germline V end is reduced by 4 bases and the J end by 4 bases; junction bases left unmatched: 3. Reading from cysteine to phenylalanine, the CDR3 counts 13 amino acids. CDR3 DNA is the only sequence kept; it has 39 bases, read in frame from the first base. The germline V gene encodes CDR1 MNHEY and CDR2 SVGAGI. The sample comprised PBMCs. The receptor comes from a boy aged 2 to 10 in good health and CMV-seronegative. This chain joins TRBV6-5 to TRBJ1-1, with TRBD1 identical over 7 junction bases. DNA sequence: TGTGCCAGCAGTTCTCAGGGGGGCACTGAAGCTTTCTTT. It is translated as CASSSQGGTEAFF.